Listed below are T cell receptor beta chains from one sample, sequenced in a study of CD8 T cells in ankylosing spondylitis. MiXCR, applied by TCRdb to the 5' RACE reads, yields one record per CDR3 protein. Here the sample spans around 150,000 distinct CDR3 sequences, about 7.3% being singletons. Sequences were obtained from blood, either unsorted or a sorted T cell fraction (not recorded which). The receptors stem from a female donor with ankylosing spondylitis or in good health (not recorded which). The conserved cysteine and the conserved F or W are not part of the CDR3 here. Each record gives: CDR3 protein, J gene, clone size, V gene. Clone size, where shown, is once, few, many, or a class for clones that have expanded.

cdr3_aa: ASSQENVLGSDTEAF
j_call: TRBJ1-1
clone_size: few
v_call: TRBV3-1

cdr3_aa: ASSLDRAGGTDTQY
j_call: TRBJ2-3
clone_size: many
v_call: TRBV5-4

cdr3_aa: SVEGAAQETQY
j_call: TRBJ2-5
clone_size: many
v_call: TRBV29-1

cdr3_aa: ASSSGTTTDTQY
j_call: TRBJ2-3
clone_size: many
v_call: TRBV7-8

cdr3_aa: ASSFVPGQVSYEQY
j_call: TRBJ2-7
clone_size: many
v_call: TRBV7-2

cdr3_aa: SARAGTHQETQY
j_call: TRBJ2-5
clone_size: NA
v_call: TRBV20-1

cdr3_aa: ASTFDYGQGAGNQPQH
j_call: TRBJ1-5
clone_size: many
v_call: TRBV12-3/TRBV12-4

cdr3_aa: ASSEYRGLTGELF
j_call: TRBJ2-2
clone_size: many
v_call: TRBV25-1

cdr3_aa: ASSRSGQSNEQF
j_call: TRBJ2-1
clone_size: many
v_call: TRBV5-1

cdr3_aa: ASSLAGQPGETQY
j_call: TRBJ2-5
clone_size: many
v_call: TRBV5-1

cdr3_aa: ATSRTTQGANQETQY
j_call: TRBJ2-5
clone_size: NA
v_call: TRBV15

cdr3_aa: ASTYLGDSEAF
j_call: TRBJ1-1
clone_size: many
v_call: TRBV6-1

cdr3_aa: ASSPVAGGSDNEQF
j_call: TRBJ2-1
clone_size: many
v_call: TRBV5-1

cdr3_aa: ASSLVRGATEAF
j_call: TRBJ1-1
clone_size: many
v_call: TRBV5-1

cdr3_aa: ASSIGTLSTDTQY
j_call: TRBJ2-3
clone_size: many
v_call: TRBV7-7